This T cell receptor (beta chain) came from a study of blood T cell repertoires in COVID-19. In the study overall: Samples representing acute and convalescent COVID-19 were sourced from the United States, Italy and Spain. The analysed material was cDNA or gDNA that came from T cells, B-cell-depleted T cells, or PBMCs.

Germline assignment: CDR1 GTSNPN and CDR2 SVGIG (reference sequence). The CDR3 consists of 16 residues. The V segment lost 2 bases and the J segment 2 bases; nucleotides outside the gene matches: 7. This clone was seen a single time. Per the authors' pipeline: Reference gene primers were amplified, and this amplification served to estimate nucleated cell counts. Profiled with immunoSEQ multiplex PCR; TCRdb holds only in-frame clones, not every one. V and J calls and clone size are as listed in that table; D and trimming were resolved from the DNA. This table holds some 110,000 clones, less than 90% found once.

The source material was peripheral blood. The V call is TRBV30, the J call TRBJ2-3, with 10 bases fitting TRBD2. This receptor was identified in a man aged 45-65 years with acute or convalescent COVID-19. The CDR3 spells CAWSPLAGGLTDTQYF. The CDR3, as DNA: TGTGCCTGGAGTCCTTTAGCGGGGGGACTCACAGATACGCAGTATTTT.